The 22 T cell receptor beta chains presented below share a single source sample, sequenced in a study of CD8 T cells in Susac syndrome. Random hexamers were used to reverse transcribe an amount of roughly 0.5 to 1 ug RNA. MiXCR, run by TCRdb on the immunoSEQ multiplex PCR reads, gives a single entry per CDR3 protein. The sample has 250,000 to 300,000 distinct CDR3 sequences; around 83% are singletons. Sequenced material: CD8+ T cells from PBMCs. Receptors originate from a human donor with multiple sclerosis.

This clonotype has more than one count but fewer than ten. The chain is built from TRBV7-2 and TRBJ2-7; D is unresolved. The V end was cut by 7 bases, the J end by 3 bases, with 19 bases between. Germline CDR1 reads SGHTA; CDR2 reads FQGNSA. There are 15 residues in the CDR3. CDR3 sequence reads: CASIPLGAEYYEQYF. The DNA for the CDR3 is TGTGCCAGCATTCCTTTGGGTGCAGAATACTACGAGCAGTACTTC.

This clonotype was picked up many times. The chain carries TRBV27 and TRBJ2-7; D is ambiguous. Between the trimmed V and J ends, which lost 6 bases and 3 bases, there was a span of 6 bases. CDR1 MNHEY and CDR2 SMNVEV come from the germline V gene (reference sequence). This CDR3 is built from 11 residues. This chain's CDR3 is CASSSGYEQYF. CDR3 nucleotide sequence: TGTGCCAGCAGCTCCGGCTACGAGCAGTACTTC.

This rearrangement joins TRBV28 to TRBJ1-5; D is possibly TRBD1 (6 bases). Germline V gene lookup returns CDR1 MDHEN and CDR2 SYDVKM. V was trimmed by 3 bases and J by 1 base, leaving 10 bases between them. The CDR3 is 15 amino acids. The CDR3, as DNA: TGTGCCAGCAGTTTGGGGGGCGCGAGCAATCAGCCCCAGCATTTT. This translates into CASSLGGASNQPQHF.

J is TRBJ1-1 and V is TRBV13, with 7 bases fitting TRBD1. The CDR3 consists of 14 residues. V lost 4 bases, J lost 1 base, and 3 bases stayed unmatched. Looked up from germline, CDR1 is PRHDT and CDR2 is FYEKMQ (reference sequence). CDR3 sequence: CASSWGTANTEAFF. In DNA form, the CDR3 reads TGTGCCAGCAGCTGGGGGACAGCGAACACTGAAGCTTTCTTT.

V is TRBV27 and J is TRBJ2-1, with 11 bases aligning to TRBD2. The J segment lost 3 bases and the V segment lost 6 bases, leaving 4 bases of the junction unmatched. The CDR3 sequence is 15 residues long. Germline V gene lookup returns CDR1 MNHEY and CDR2 SMNVEV (reference sequence). The CDR3 spells CASRTSGASYNEQFF. For the CDR3, the DNA is TGTGCCAGCAGGACTAGCGGGGCCAGCTACAATGAGCAGTTCTTC.

The CDR3 DNA follows: TGTGCCAGCAGTTTTGGGGGAAAGGCCTACAATGAGCAGTTCTTC. The encoded protein is CASSFGGKAYNEQFF. This sequence joins TRBV27 and TRBJ2-1; D might be TRBD1 or TRBD2, each matching 5 bases. Trimming removed 3 bases from V and 2 bases from J, with 11 bases in between. The CDR3 is 15 residues long. Germline V gene data show CDR1 as MNHEY and CDR2 as SMNVEV (reference sequence).

The chain carries TRBV7-9 and TRBJ2-1, with 7 positions matching TRBD1. This CDR3 spans 15 amino acids. The V gene's germline CDR1 is SEHNR and CDR2 FQNEAQ (reference sequence). After removal of 5 bases from V and 3 bases from J, the junction contained 7 bases not matched to a gene. The CDR3 DNA follows: TGTGCCAGCAGCCTAAAGGGGGCAAGCTACAATGAGCAGTTCTTC. It codes for CASSLKGASYNEQFF. Looking up the rest from reference TRBV7-9 and TRBJ2-1 gives the full variable domain: DTGVSQNPRHKITKRGQNVTFRCDPISEHNRLYWYRQTLGQGPEFLTYFQNEAQLEKSRLLSDRFSAERPKGSFSTLEIQRTEQGDSAMYLCASSLKGASYNEQFFGPGTRLTVL.

V is TRBV6-5 and J is TRBJ2-6; perhaps TRBD1 as D (6 bases). V was shortened by 3 bases and J by 0 bases, with 15 bases between the two germline ends. There are 18 residues in the CDR3. Germline CDR1 is MNHEY and CDR2 is SVGAGI. The CDR3 DNA reads TGTGCCAGCAGTTATACGACAGGACCCCACTCTGGGGCCAACGTCCTGACTTTC. It encodes CASSYTTGPHSGANVLTF.

The gene calls are TRBV13 and TRBJ1-1; D is unresolved. This CDR3 has 13 amino acids. The V end was cut by 8 bases, the J end by 7 bases, with 17 bases between. The germline CDR1 and CDR2 sequences are PRHDT and FYEKMQ (reference sequence). The CDR3 region has the DNA TGTGCCAGCGGATATAACTTGGGTCTTGAAGCTTTCTTT. Translated: CASGYNLGLEAFF.

The J gene is TRBJ2-1, the V gene TRBV7-3; TRBD2 agrees at 10 bases. This CDR3 has 18 residues. V was pared by 2 bases and J by 3 bases, with 10 bases of the junction left unmatched. Germline assignment: CDR1 SGHTA and CDR2 FQGTGA. The CDR3 DNA follows: TGTGCCAGCAGCTTATTCGTGCGACTAGCGGGTGTCTACAATGAGCAGTTCTTC. It encodes CASSLFVRLAGVYNEQFF.

The gene calls are TRBV20-1 and TRBJ1-1; D gene uncertain. Trimming took off 3 bases at V and 3 bases at J, with 8 bases between the two ends. CDR1 and CDR2 (germline): DFQATT, SNEGSKA (reference sequence). The CDR3 loop spans 12 amino acids. The CDR3 DNA sequence: TGCAGTGCTAGGGAGGAAGACACTGAAGCTTTCTTT. The encoded protein is CSAREEDTEAFF.

The CDR3 reads CASSVRASGSYNEQFF. The DNA of the CDR3 is TGTGCCAGCAGCGTGCGGGCTAGCGGTTCCTACAATGAGCAGTTCTTC. This chain links TRBV9 with TRBJ2-1; 7 nucleotides line up with TRBD2. The CDR3 has 16 amino acids. J gave up 1 base and V 2 bases, and 6 bases lay outside the gene matches. Germline CDR1 and CDR2: SGDLS and YYNGEE.

Only one count was recorded for this clonotype. The V gene is TRBV20-1, the J gene TRBJ1-1, with D possibly being TRBD1 (5 bases). Germline CDR1 DFQATT, CDR2 SNEGSKA (reference sequence). The CDR3 extends over 18 amino acids. Trimming pared 1 base from V and 0 bases from J, leaving 21 bases between. The CDR3 DNA sequence: TGCAGTGCTAGAGTATCGGGGGGGGAGGCACCAATGAACACTGAAGCTTTCTTT. Translation gives CSARVSGGEAPMNTEAFF.

The V gene is TRBV28, the J gene TRBJ2-7, with TRBD2 identical over 13 bases. V trimming: 10 bases; J trimming: 6 bases; junction bases outside the gene matches: 6. The CDR3 sequence is 13 residues long. Germline V gives CDR1 MDHEN, CDR2 SYDVKM. The CDR3 DNA sequence: TGTGCCACCGGGACTAGCGGGAAACCCGAGCAGTACTTC. Its translation is CATGTSGKPEQYF.

The chain couples TRBV7-9 to TRBJ2-1; D may be TRBD2 (5 bases). This CDR3 region has 13 residues. CDR1 and CDR2 from the germline V gene are SEHNR and FQNEAQ (reference sequence). V lost 1 base and J 8 bases, leaving 9 bases between the germline ends. The CDR3 region is CASSLGGSDEQFF. CDR3 DNA: TGTGCCAGCAGCTTAGGTGGGAGCGATGAGCAGTTCTTC.

In DNA, the CDR3 is TGTGCCTGGAGCCCAGGGGGCAGTACTGAAGCTTTCTTT. Translating it yields CAWSPGGSTEAFF. This chain links TRBV30 with TRBJ1-1; 8 nucleotides line up with TRBD1. CDR1 GTSNPN and CDR2 SVGIG come from the germline V gene (reference sequence). The CDR3 runs to 13 residues. With V trimmed by 3 bases and J by 5 bases, 5 bases remained unmatched.

The CDR3 DNA reads TGTGCCTCGGACTATCCCGCCCCCAGAGGAGGAGAGACCCAGTACTTC. The encoded protein is CASDYPAPRGGETQYF. The chain joins TRBV30 to TRBJ2-5, with a tentative D call TRBD2 (6 bases). This CDR3 has 16 residues. Trimming left V 7 bases short and J 4 bases short, with 25 bases between. Germline V gene lookup returns CDR1 GTSNPN and CDR2 SVGIG (reference sequence).

The rearrangement links TRBV7-9 to TRBJ2-1; no firm D call. Per the germline V gene, CDR1 is SEHNR and CDR2 is FQNEAQ (reference sequence). This CDR3 has 15 amino acids. Trimming took off 0 bases at V and 5 bases at J, with 11 bases between the two ends. The CDR3 DNA reads TGTGCCAGCAGCTTAGCCCCTAGGGTCGACAATGAGCAGTTCTTC. Its translation: CASSLAPRVDNEQFF.

The chain employs TRBV10-3 and TRBJ1-1, with no clear D. Germline CDR1 is ENHRY and CDR2 is SYGVKD. This CDR3 has 12 amino acids. V was trimmed by 5 bases and J by 2 bases, leaving 6 bases between them. This CDR3 reads CAISLPNTEAFF. The CDR3 nucleotides are TGTGCCATCAGTCTACCTAACACTGAAGCTTTCTTT.

Only one count was recorded for this clonotype. The CDR3 protein is CASSSGQAPVLYGYTF. The DNA of the CDR3 is TGTGCCAGCAGCTCGGGACAGGCGCCGGTACTCTACGGCTACACCTTC. This chain joins TRBV7-9 and TRBJ1-2, with 8 bases fitting TRBD1. The V gene end was trimmed by 4 bases and the J gene end by 8 bases; junction bases not matched to a gene: 15. The CDR3 covers 16 residues. Germline CDR1 reads SEHNR; CDR2 reads FQNEAQ (reference sequence).

This chain connects TRBV2 to TRBJ2-2, with TRBD2 identical over 12 bases. This CDR3 spans 16 amino acids. Per germline, CDR1 SNHLY and CDR2 FYNNEI. Trimming at V came to 6 bases and at J to 1 base, leaving 3 bases not matched to a gene. CDR3 protein: CASRGLAGENTGELFF. CDR3 in DNA: TGTGCCAGCAGGGGACTAGCGGGCGAGAACACCGGGGAGCTGTTTTTT. Based on the CDR3 plus reference TRBV2 and TRBJ2-2, the full variable domain is EPEVTQTPSHQVTQMGQEVILRCVPISNHLYFYWYRQILGQKVEFLVSFYNNEISEKSEIFDDQFSVERPDGSNFTLKIRSTKLEDSAMYFCASRGLAGENTGELFFGEGSRLTVL.

This clonotype has just a few counts. V is TRBV29-1 and J is TRBJ2-1; the D is unclear. CDR3 length equals 14 residues. CDR1 and CDR2 (germline): SQVTM, ANQGSEA. V was trimmed by 4 bases and J by 0 bases, leaving 10 bases between them. The CDR3 reads CSVGTLSSYNEQFF. The DNA of the CDR3 is TGCAGCGTTGGGACCCTCAGCTCCTACAATGAGCAGTTCTTC.